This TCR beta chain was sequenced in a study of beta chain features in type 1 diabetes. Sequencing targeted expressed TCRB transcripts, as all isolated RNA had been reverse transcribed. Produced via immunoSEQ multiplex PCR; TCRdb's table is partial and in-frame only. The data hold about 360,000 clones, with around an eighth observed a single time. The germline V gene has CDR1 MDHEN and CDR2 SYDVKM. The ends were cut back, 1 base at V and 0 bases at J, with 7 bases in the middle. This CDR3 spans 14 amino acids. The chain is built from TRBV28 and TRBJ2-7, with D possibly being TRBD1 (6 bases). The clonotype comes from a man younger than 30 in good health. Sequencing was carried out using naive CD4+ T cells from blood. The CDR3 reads CASSLSGVSYEQYF. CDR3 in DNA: TGTGCCAGCAGTTTATCAGGGGTCTCCTACGAGCAGTACTTC.